The 31 T cell receptor beta chains reported below all come from one sample, sequenced in a study of blood T cell repertoires in COVID-19. Using immunoSEQ multiplex PCR, the repertoire was profiled, and TCRdb retains in-frame clones only, with some absent. Seen here are 200,000 to 250,000 clones, over 70% observed once, and the top ten hold approximately 3.5%. The sequencing sample was made of PBMCs or T cells enriched from blood (not recorded which). These receptors were collected from a young woman who had been exposed to COVID-19.

This chain connects TRBV15 to TRBJ2-6; a weak D match, TRBD1 (5 bases). CDR1 and CDR2 (germline): LNHNV, YYDKDF (reference sequence). The CDR3 runs to 15 residues. Trimming stripped 2 bases from V and 1 base from J, with 6 bases between. As DNA, the CDR3 is TGTGCCACCAGCAGACAGGGATCTGGGGCCAACGTCCTGACTTTC. It is translated as CATSRQGSGANVLTF.

This chain links TRBV19 with TRBJ2-1, with TRBD2 identical over 8 bases. The length of the CDR3 is 15 residues. In germline, CDR1 is LNHDA, CDR2 SQIVND (reference sequence). V was pared by 6 bases and J by 9 bases, with 13 bases of the junction left unmatched. CDR3 region: CASSKSGRSGREQFF. In nucleotides, the CDR3 is TGTGCCAGTAGCAAAAGCGGGAGATCGGGGCGTGAGCAGTTCTTC. Using reference TRBV19 and TRBJ2-1 for the parts outside the CDR3, the full variable domain is DGGITQSPKYLFRKEGQNVTLSCEQNLNHDAMYWYRQDPGQGLRLIYYSQIVNDFQKGDIAEGYSVSREKKESFPLTVTSAQKNPTAFYLCASSKSGRSGREQFFGPGTRLTVL.

This chain connects TRBV28 to TRBJ1-5, with TRBD1 matching 7 bases. Trimming at V came to 5 bases and at J to 7 bases, leaving 11 bases not matched to a gene. This CDR3 contains 15 residues. Germline V gene lookup returns CDR1 MDHEN and CDR2 SYDVKM. Here the CDR3 reads CASSPREGARQPQHF. The CDR3 DNA sequence: TGTGCCAGCAGTCCCCGAGAGGGGGCGAGGCAGCCCCAGCATTTT.

V and J are TRBV28 and TRBJ1-1; D call uncertain. With 1 base removed from V and 5 bases from J, the gap between germline ends came to 17 bases. The CDR3 is 16 amino acids. Germline CDR1 MDHEN, CDR2 SYDVKM. The CDR3 spells CASSLLKSSQVTEAFF. Here the CDR3 DNA reads TGTGCCAGCAGTTTATTAAAATCCAGTCAGGTGACTGAAGCTTTCTTT.

The chain couples TRBV4-1 to TRBJ1-5; 9 bases align to TRBD1. CDR3 size: 18 residues. Germline V lookup: CDR1 MGHRA, CDR2 YSYEKL. The junction had 9 bases not matched to a gene; V was cut back by 1 base and J by 2 bases. The CDR3 loop is CASSQGPPGQGRNQPQHF. DNA for the CDR3: TGCGCCAGCAGCCAAGGGCCTCCGGGACAGGGACGCAATCAGCCCCAGCATTTT.

The chain has TRBV6-5 and TRBJ2-7; 11 bases are a match to TRBD2. Germline CDR1 MNHEY, CDR2 SVGAGI. The CDR3 is 15 residues long. J was trimmed by 3 bases and V by 9 bases; bases with no gene match: 10. This CDR3 is CASTELAGASYEQYF. CDR3 coding DNA: TGTGCCAGTACGGAACTAGCGGGAGCGAGCTACGAGCAGTACTTC.

This clone appeared a few times. The chain is built from TRBV5-6 and TRBJ2-3; TRBD2 agrees at 12 bases. Germline V gene data show CDR1 as SGHDT and CDR2 as YYEEEE. The CDR3 has 16 residues. V was pared by 0 bases and J by 5 bases, with 4 bases of the junction left unmatched. The CDR3 nucleotides are TGTGCCAGCAGCTTGGAATCTAGCGGGAGGGTAGATACGCAGTATTTT. Amino acid sequence: CASSLESSGRVDTQYF.

The chain couples TRBV11-3 to TRBJ2-1, with 9 nucleotides matching TRBD2. The germline CDR1 and CDR2 sequences are SGHNT and YENEEA. The CDR3 has 17 amino acids. Trimming removed 2 bases from V and 1 base from J; junction bases left unmatched: 6. CDR3 in DNA: TGTGCCAGCAGCTTAACGACGACTAGCGGTTCCTACAATGAGCAGTTCTTC. It yields the protein CASSLTTTSGSYNEQFF. Filled out from reference TRBV11-3 and TRBJ2-1, the complete variable domain reads EAGVVQSPRYKIIEKKQPVAFWCNPISGHNTLYWYLQNLGQGPELLIRYENEEAVDDSQLPKDRFSAERLKGVDSTLKIQPAELGDSAVYLCASSLTTTSGSYNEQFFGPGTRLTVL.

This chain connects TRBV5-4 to TRBJ1-4, with D perhaps matching TRBD1 (6 bases). Germline lookup yields CDR1 SGHNT and CDR2 YYREEE (reference sequence). Between the trimmed V and J ends, which lost 7 bases and 5 bases, there was a span of 15 bases. The CDR3 is 14 residues long. Written as DNA, the CDR3 is TGTGCCAGCGGGGCCCGGGACATAAATGAAAAACTGTTTTTT. Its translation is CASGARDINEKLFF.

This clone was picked up a small number of times. J is TRBJ1-1 and V is TRBV6-1; tentative D call: TRBD1 (6 bases). The CDR3 covers 13 residues. Germline V lookup: CDR1 MNHNS, CDR2 SASEGT. The germline V and J ends were trimmed by 1 base and 9 bases, with 12 bases remaining between them. Here the CDR3 DNA reads TGTGCCAGCAGTGAAGGCGGGGGCCGGAAAGCTTTCTTT. It specifies CASSEGGGRKAFF.

This clone was detected only once. The chain recombines TRBV6-2 or TRBV6-3 with TRBJ1-1, with 8 positions matching TRBD1. The V and J ends lost 6 bases and 10 bases, in that order; junction bases with no gene match: 7. The CDR3 consists of 12 residues. The germline V gene encodes CDR1 MNHEY and CDR2 SVGEGT. As DNA, the CDR3 is TGTGCCAGCAGCGCCGGGACAGGAAGAGCTTTCTTT. It codes for CASSAGTGRAFF.

This clone was detected only a few times. This sequence joins TRBV28 and TRBJ1-5, with D possibly being TRBD1 (6 bases). Germline V lookup: CDR1 MDHEN, CDR2 SYDVKM. Trimming pared 8 bases from V and 5 bases from J, leaving 13 bases between. The CDR3 is 13 residues long. The CDR3 sequence is CASGTRVDQPQHF. Here the CDR3 DNA reads TGTGCCAGCGGGACAAGGGTAGATCAGCCCCAGCATTTT. Based on the CDR3 plus reference TRBV28 and TRBJ1-5, the full variable domain is DVKVTQSSRYLVKRTGEKVFLECVQDMDHENMFWYRQDPGLGLRLIYFSYDVKMKEKGDIPEGYSVSREKKERFSLILESASTNQTSMYLCASGTRVDQPQHFGDGTRLSIL.

This clone was seen only once. The chain joins TRBV3-1 (or the pseudogene TRBV3-2) to TRBJ1-1; no clear D. Trimming cost V 1 base and J 0 bases, with 3 bases left between them. Germline V lookup: CDR1 LGHDT, CDR2 YNNKEL (reference sequence). This CDR3 contains 13 residues. CDR3: CASSQGVNTEAFF. CDR3 coding DNA: TGTGCCAGCAGCCAAGGAGTGAACACTGAAGCTTTCTTT.

V is TRBV18 and J is TRBJ2-7; D is perhaps TRBD1 (6 bases). Trimming stripped 3 bases from V and 5 bases from J, with 11 bases between. This CDR3 spans 13 amino acids. Germline CDR1 and CDR2: KGHSH and LQKENI. CDR3 protein: CASSPGDTDEQYF. The CDR3 bases are TGTGCCAGCTCACCCGGGGACACGGACGAGCAGTACTTC.

The chain links TRBV19 to TRBJ2-1; D is unresolved. Trimming pared 7 bases from V and 5 bases from J, leaving 12 bases between. Germline lookup yields CDR1 LNHDA and CDR2 SQIVND (reference sequence). The CDR3 contains 13 residues. In DNA form, the CDR3 reads TGTGCCAGTACGTCAGTCTTTCACAATGAGCAGTTCTTC. Its protein is CASTSVFHNEQFF.

The chain joins TRBV18 to TRBJ1-6, with 8 bases fitting TRBD1. The CDR3 spans 17 residues. Germline CDR1 is KGHSH and CDR2 is LQKENI. After removal of 2 bases from V and 3 bases from J, the junction contained 6 bases not matched to a gene. Here the CDR3 reads CASSPWQGADYNSPLHF. CDR3 sequence (DNA): TGTGCCAGCTCACCATGGCAGGGGGCGGACTATAATTCACCCCTCCACTTT.

The chain recombines TRBV11-3 with TRBJ2-1, with 7 nucleotides matching TRBD1. This CDR3 comprises 13 residues. The germline V gene encodes CDR1 SGHNT and CDR2 YENEEA. V shed 0 bases and J 12 bases; nucleotides not matched to a gene: 5. The CDR3 reads CASSLEQGQGQFF. In DNA form, the CDR3 reads TGTGCCAGCAGCTTAGAACAGGGGCAAGGGCAGTTCTTC.

This chain links TRBV14 with TRBJ1-2; TRBD1 aligns across 8 bases. Germline CDR1 and CDR2: SGHDN and FVKESK. Trimming at V came to 4 bases and at J to 8 bases, leaving 6 bases not matched to a gene. CDR3 length: 13 residues. The CDR3 DNA sequence: TGTGCCAGCAGCCCCTTAGGACAGGGAGGCTACACCTTC. Its translation: CASSPLGQGGYTF.

This clone appeared once. J is TRBJ2-5 and V is TRBV7-8; weak D call: TRBD2 (5 bases). The CDR3 spans 15 residues. V lost 4 bases to trimming and J lost 3 bases, with 15 bases between them. Germline V gene sequence: CDR1 SGHVS, CDR2 FQNEAQ. The CDR3 coding sequence is TGTGCCAGCAGCTCCCCTGGAGGCTTTGAAGAGACCCAGTACTTC. It codes for CASSSPGGFEETQYF.

CDR3: CASGLVKGRVDNQPQHF. The CDR3 DNA reads TGTGCTAGTGGTTTGGTAAAAGGCAGGGTGGACAATCAGCCCCAGCATTTT. J is TRBJ1-5 and V is TRBV12-5; a weak D match, TRBD1 (5 bases). V shed 0 bases and J shed 3 bases, with 15 bases lying between them. Germline lookup yields CDR1 LGHNT and CDR2 FRNRAP. This CDR3 has 17 residues.

This clone was observed at least ten times. The chain recombines TRBV6-4 with TRBJ2-3; 7 positions match TRBD2. Germline V gives CDR1 MRHNA, CDR2 SNTAGT. V shed 0 bases and J 1 base; nucleotides not matched to a gene: 4. CDR3 length: 16 amino acids. The CDR3 nucleotides are TGTGCCAGCAGTGACTCGGGGGGGAGTGGCACAGATACGCAGTATTTT. Translated, it gives CASSDSGGSGTDTQYF.

This clone was seen more than once but under ten times. The rearrangement joins TRBV18 to TRBJ2-7, with D uncertain. There are 16 residues in the CDR3. CDR1 is KGHSH, CDR2 LQKENI, per germline. V was shortened by 6 bases and J by 4 bases, with 22 bases between the two germline ends. The CDR3 loop reads CASSYRPPSVVYEQYF. CDR3 nucleotides: TGTGCCAGCTCTTACCGCCCACCGAGCGTTGTATACGAGCAGTACTTC.

The chain combines TRBV5-1 with TRBJ2-1; TRBD2 aligns across 9 bases. The CDR3 has 15 residues. CDR1 is SGHRS, CDR2 YFSETQ, per germline. The V segment lost 2 bases and the J segment 6 bases; nucleotides outside the gene matches: 6. The CDR3: CASSLIAGVGNEQFF. In DNA, the CDR3 is TGCGCCAGCAGCTTAATAGCGGGAGTGGGCAATGAGCAGTTCTTC.

V usage is TRBV13 and J usage is TRBJ2-2, with 10 positions matching TRBD2. With 3 bases clipped from V and 8 bases from J, the junction kept 9 bases outside the gene matches. The CDR3 covers 16 residues. Germline values: CDR1 PRHDT, CDR2 FYEKMQ (reference sequence). The CDR3 is CASSFRLAGAGGELFF. The CDR3 DNA sequence: TGTGCCAGCAGCTTTCGCCTAGCGGGAGCAGGGGGGGAGCTGTTTTTT.

This chain links TRBV5-1 with TRBJ1-4; 8 nucleotides agree with TRBD1. Germline lookup yields CDR1 SGHRS and CDR2 YFSETQ. This CDR3 contains 16 residues. J was trimmed by 3 bases and V by 3 bases; bases with no gene match: 7. CDR3 nucleotide sequence: TGCGCCAGCAGCTCATTGACAGGGGAGGCTAATGAAAAACTGTTTTTT. Amino acid sequence: CASSSLTGEANEKLFF.

The CDR3 nucleotides are TGTGCCAGCAGTGAACCCCGCCGGGTAGCTACGCAGTATTTT. Translation gives CASSEPRRVATQYF. This chain joins TRBV25-1 and TRBJ2-3; D remains unclear. CDR3 length: 14 residues. Looked up from germline, CDR1 is MGHDK and CDR2 is SYGVNS. V was shortened by 2 bases and J by 8 bases, with 14 bases between the two germline ends.

This clone was found many times. The V gene is TRBV5-1, the J gene TRBJ2-5, with TRBD2 identical over 9 bases. Germline V gives CDR1 SGHRS, CDR2 YFSETQ. The ends lost 0 bases at V and 5 bases at J; junction bases unmatched: 2. The CDR3 length is 14 residues. As DNA, the CDR3 is TGCGCCAGCAGCTTGGGGACTAGCGACGAGACCCAGTACTTC. This sequence encodes CASSLGTSDETQYF.

The chain recombines TRBV7-9 with TRBJ1-2, with a possible D match to TRBD1 (5 bases). The ends were cut back, 4 bases at V and 3 bases at J, with 15 bases in the middle. Germline values: CDR1 SEHNR, CDR2 FQNEAQ (reference sequence). This CDR3 spans 15 amino acids. The CDR3 DNA sequence: TGTGCCAGCAGCTCGACGCAGGGTGGAGACTATGGCTACACCTTC. Residues: CASSSTQGGDYGYTF.

J is TRBJ2-5 and V is TRBV21-1; TRBD1 was called by the table and not checked on the DNA. TRBV21-1 corresponds to a pseudogene. This CDR3 has 14 residues. In DNA, the CDR3 is TGTGCCAGCAGCAAAGTATCAGGGTGGGAGACCCAGTACTTC. Its protein product is CASSKVSGWETQYF.

The V call is TRBV5-1, the J call TRBJ1-1, with 7 bases lining up with TRBD1. The CDR3 extends over 14 amino acids. V trimming: 4 bases; J trimming: 5 bases; junction bases outside the gene matches: 8. Looked up from germline, CDR1 is SGHRS and CDR2 is YFSETQ. The CDR3 DNA follows: TGCGCCAGCAGCCTACCAGACAGGGAGACTGAAGCTTTCTTT. Translation gives CASSLPDRETEAFF.

V is TRBV5-5 and J is TRBJ1-2, with D hard to call. CDR1 is SGHKS, CDR2 YYEKEE, per germline (reference sequence). The V end was cut by 4 bases, the J end by 4 bases, with 20 bases between. The CDR3 has 16 residues. DNA for the CDR3: TGTGCCAGCAGCGTATCTTACGATAGAGCCTTCTATGGCTACACCTTC. Residues: CASSVSYDRAFYGYTF.